Only a few counts were recorded for the clone carrying this T cell receptor beta chain. Its antigen remains unidentified. Sequencing in the ViraFEST assay came after antigen-specific CD4+ T cells had been expanded with viral peptide pools, which were used to stimulate PBMC. The culture ran for 10 days before CD4+ T cells were isolated. Participants received two doses of either the BNT162b2 or mRNA-1273 vaccine. TCRdb's table, derived via immunoSEQ multiplex PCR, lists solely in-frame clones and lacks some. This sample has about 22,000 clones; approximately 72% occur once, and the top ten carry roughly a tenth. The data belong to a study of vaccination effects on CD4 cells after COVID-19. Germline assignment: CDR1 LGHDT and CDR2 YNNKEL (reference sequence). V lost 4 bases and J lost 6; bases outside the gene matches: 8. The CDR3 loop spans 15 amino acids.

The input for sequencing was CD4+ T cells from PBMCs cultured with HCoV-NL63 spike peptides, taken after COVID-19 vaccination. The TCR sequence derives from a human donor who received a COVID-19 vaccine. V and J are TRBV3-1 (or the pseudogene TRBV3-2) and TRBJ2-7; 11 bases line up with TRBD2. The CDR3 DNA is TGTGCCAGCAGCCTAACTAGCGGGGGAAGGGGCGAGCAGTACTTC. Residues: CASSLTSGGRGEQYF.